This T cell receptor beta chain was sequenced during a study of blood T cells in healthy people across ages. V lost 1 base and J 7 bases, leaving 8 bases between the germline ends. Germline CDR1 is SGHTA and CDR2 is FQGNSA. This CDR3 is built from 13 residues. This clonotype was counted at least ten times. Sample-barcoded 5' priming and a J-beta primer mix drove a second PCR of roughly 6 to 12 cycles. TCRdb processed the 5' RACE reads anew with MiXCR; each CDR3 protein has one entry. The sample includes about 1,500,000 distinct CDR3 sequences, about 28% of them seen just once. The clonotype comes from a woman aged 25 to 45 in good health. This chain joins TRBV7-2 and TRBJ2-4; D not certain. Sequencing was carried out using blood. In DNA, the CDR3 is TGTGCCAGCAGCTTAGAGGATTTGAACATTCAGTACTTC. Translation: CASSLEDLNIQYF.